Sequencing of this T cell receptor (beta chain) was carried out in a study of glioma-infiltrating T cells after dendritic cell vaccination. At the level of the study: Patients received autologous tumor lysate-pulsed dendritic cell vaccination between about 2002 and 2013.

In regard to this clone: Relative to the germline gene, one junction end is altered; a read error may explain this. Different DNA sequences within this sample yield the same CDR3.

Amplification used 60 V beta primers and 13 J beta primers. Measured with immunoSEQ multiplex PCR; TCRdb has only the in-frame clones, and not every one. The sample includes 65,000 or so clones, about 89% of them seen just once. The CDR3 is made up of 12 amino acids. Germline V lookup: CDR1 MNHEY, CDR2 SMNVEV (reference sequence). The time point was: after dendritic cell vaccination, including at tumor progression/relapse. This sequence was found in a human donor with glioblastoma. This specimen was blood, taken after dendritic cell vaccination. The chain combines TRBV27 with TRBJ1-6; D is unclear. The CDR3 DNA reads as TGTGCCAGCTCTCAGGTTAATTCCCCCCTCCACTTT. Residues: CASSQVNSPLHF.